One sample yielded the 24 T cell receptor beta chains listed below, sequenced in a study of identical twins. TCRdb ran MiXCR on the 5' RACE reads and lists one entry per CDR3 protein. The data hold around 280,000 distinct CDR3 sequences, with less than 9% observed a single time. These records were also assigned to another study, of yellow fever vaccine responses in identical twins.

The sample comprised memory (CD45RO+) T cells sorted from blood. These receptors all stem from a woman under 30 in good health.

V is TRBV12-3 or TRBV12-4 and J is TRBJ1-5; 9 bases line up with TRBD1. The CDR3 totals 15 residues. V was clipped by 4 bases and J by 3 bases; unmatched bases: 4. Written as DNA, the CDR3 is TGTGCCAGCAGTTCGCAACAGGGGGCCAATCAGCCCCAGCATTTT. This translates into CASSSQQGANQPQHF.

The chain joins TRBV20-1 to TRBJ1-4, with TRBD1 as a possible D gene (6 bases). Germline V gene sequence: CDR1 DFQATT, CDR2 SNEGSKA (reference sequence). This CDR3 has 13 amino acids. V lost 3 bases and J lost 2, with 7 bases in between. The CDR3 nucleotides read TGCAGTGCTAGGCAGGGGACTAATGAAAAACTGTTTTTT. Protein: CSARQGTNEKLFF.

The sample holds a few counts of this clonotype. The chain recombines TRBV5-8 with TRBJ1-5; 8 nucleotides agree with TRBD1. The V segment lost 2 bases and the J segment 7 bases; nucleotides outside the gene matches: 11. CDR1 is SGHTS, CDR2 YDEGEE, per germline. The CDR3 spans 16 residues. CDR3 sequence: CASSFLTGDGRQPQHF. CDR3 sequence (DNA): TGTGCCAGCAGCTTCTTGACAGGGGACGGTCGGCAGCCCCAGCATTTT.

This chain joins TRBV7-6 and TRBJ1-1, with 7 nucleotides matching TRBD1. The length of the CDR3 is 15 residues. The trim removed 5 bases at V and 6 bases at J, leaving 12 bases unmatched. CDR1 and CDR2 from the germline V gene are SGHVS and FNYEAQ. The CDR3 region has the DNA TGTGCCAGCAGCCAAACCCTCGACAGGGTTGCTGAAGCTTTCTTT. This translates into CASSQTLDRVAEAFF.

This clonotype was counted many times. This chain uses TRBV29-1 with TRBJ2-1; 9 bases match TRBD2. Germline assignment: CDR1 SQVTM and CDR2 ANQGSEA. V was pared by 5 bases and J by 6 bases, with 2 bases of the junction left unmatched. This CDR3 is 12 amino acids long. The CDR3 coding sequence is TGCAGCGTTCAAGCGGGGGGCAATGAGCAGTTCTTC. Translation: CSVQAGGNEQFF.

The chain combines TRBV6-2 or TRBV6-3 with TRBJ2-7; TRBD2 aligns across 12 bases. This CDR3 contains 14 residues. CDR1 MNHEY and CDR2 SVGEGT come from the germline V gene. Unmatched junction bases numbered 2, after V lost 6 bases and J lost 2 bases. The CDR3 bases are TGTGCCAGCAGACCTAGCGGGAGGGCCTACGAGCAGTACGTC. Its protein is CASRPSGRAYEQYV.

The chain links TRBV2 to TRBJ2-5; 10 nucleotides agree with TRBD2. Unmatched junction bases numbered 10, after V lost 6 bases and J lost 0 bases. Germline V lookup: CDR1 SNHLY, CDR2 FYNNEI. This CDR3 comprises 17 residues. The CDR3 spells CASRTSGSNPYQETQYF. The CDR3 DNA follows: TGTGCCAGCAGGACTAGCGGGTCCAACCCGTACCAAGAGACCCAGTACTTC.

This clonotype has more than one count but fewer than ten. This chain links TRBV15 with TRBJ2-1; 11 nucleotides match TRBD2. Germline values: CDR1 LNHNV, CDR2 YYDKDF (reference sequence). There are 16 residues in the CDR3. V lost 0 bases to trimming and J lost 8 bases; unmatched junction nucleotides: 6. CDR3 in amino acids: CATSRDLAGGGDEQFF. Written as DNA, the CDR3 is TGTGCCACCAGCAGAGACTTAGCGGGAGGGGGCGATGAGCAGTTCTTC.

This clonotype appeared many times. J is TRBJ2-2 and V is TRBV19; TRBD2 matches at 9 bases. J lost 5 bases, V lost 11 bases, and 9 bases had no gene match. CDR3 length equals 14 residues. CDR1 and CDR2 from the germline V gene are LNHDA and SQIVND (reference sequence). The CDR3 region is CASQRGARTGELFF. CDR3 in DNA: TGTGCCTCACAGCGGGGGGCGAGGACCGGGGAGCTGTTTTTT.

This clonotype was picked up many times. DNA for the CDR3: TGTGCCAGCACCCTGGACAGGGCGGGCAATCAGCCCCAGCATTTT. The encoded protein is CASTLDRAGNQPQHF. The genes are TRBV12-3 or TRBV12-4 and TRBJ1-5; the match to TRBD1 covers 8 bases. This CDR3 has 15 residues. Germline trimming cut 7 bases from V and 2 bases from J; bases unmatched to any gene: 7.

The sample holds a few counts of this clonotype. The CDR3 bases are TGCAGTGCTCCGCGGGGGGGTACCGGGGAGCTGTTTTTT. Its protein product is CSAPRGGTGELFF. The J gene is TRBJ2-2, the V gene TRBV20-1, with 9 bases matching TRBD2. Looked up from germline, CDR1 is DFQATT and CDR2 is SNEGSKA (reference sequence). Trimming cost V 5 bases and J 5 bases; bases outside gene matches: 3. CDR3 length: 13 amino acids.

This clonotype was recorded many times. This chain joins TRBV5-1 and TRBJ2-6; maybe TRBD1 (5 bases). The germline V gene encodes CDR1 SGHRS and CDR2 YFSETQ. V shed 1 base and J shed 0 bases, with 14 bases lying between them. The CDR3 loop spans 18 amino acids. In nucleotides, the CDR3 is TGCGCCAGCAGCTTGCTAACAGGAAGTTTCTCTGGGGCCAACGTCCTGACTTTC. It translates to CASSLLTGSFSGANVLTF.

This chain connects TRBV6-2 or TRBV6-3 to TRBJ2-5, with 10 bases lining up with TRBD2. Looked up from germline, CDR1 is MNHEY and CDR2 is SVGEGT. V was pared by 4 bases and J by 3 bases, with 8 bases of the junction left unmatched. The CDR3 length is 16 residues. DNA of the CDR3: TGTGCCAGCAGTTGGATAGCGGGGGGCACCAAAGAGACCCAGTACTTC. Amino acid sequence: CASSWIAGGTKETQYF.

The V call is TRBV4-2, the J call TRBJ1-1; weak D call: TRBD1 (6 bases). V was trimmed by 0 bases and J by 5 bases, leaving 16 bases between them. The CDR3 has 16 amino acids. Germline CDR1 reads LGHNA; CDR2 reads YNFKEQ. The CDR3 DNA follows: TGTGCCAGCAGCCAAGAGGGCAGGGGATTAGGTACTGAAGCTTTCTTT. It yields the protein CASSQEGRGLGTEAFF.

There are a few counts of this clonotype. The CDR3 DNA sequence: TGTGCCAGCAGCAAAGCGCTTTGCCGAGAGACCCAGTACTTC. Residues: CASSKALCRETQYF. The chain recombines TRBV21-1 with TRBJ2-5. TRBV21-1 is labeled a pseudogene. The CDR3 runs 14 residues.

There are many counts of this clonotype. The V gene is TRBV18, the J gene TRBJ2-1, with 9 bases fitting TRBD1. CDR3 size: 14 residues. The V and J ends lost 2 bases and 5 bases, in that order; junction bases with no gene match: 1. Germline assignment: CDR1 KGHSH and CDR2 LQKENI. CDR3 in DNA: TGTGCCAGCTCACCAGGGACAGGGCACAATGAGCAGTTCTTC. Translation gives CASSPGTGHNEQFF.

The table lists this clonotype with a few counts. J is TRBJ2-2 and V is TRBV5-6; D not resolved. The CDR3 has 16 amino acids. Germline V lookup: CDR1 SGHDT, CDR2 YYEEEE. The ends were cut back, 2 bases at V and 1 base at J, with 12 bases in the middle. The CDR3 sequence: CASSLRFRQNTGELFF. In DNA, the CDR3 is TGTGCCAGCAGCTTACGGTTTAGGCAGAACACCGGGGAGCTGTTTTTT.

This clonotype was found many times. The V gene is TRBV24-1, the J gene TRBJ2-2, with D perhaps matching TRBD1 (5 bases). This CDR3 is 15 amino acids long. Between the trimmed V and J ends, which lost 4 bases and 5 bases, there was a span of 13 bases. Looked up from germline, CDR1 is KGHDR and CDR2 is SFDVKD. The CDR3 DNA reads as TGTGCCACCAGTGACCAGGGCAGGGAAACCGGGGAGCTGTTTTTT. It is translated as CATSDQGRETGELFF.

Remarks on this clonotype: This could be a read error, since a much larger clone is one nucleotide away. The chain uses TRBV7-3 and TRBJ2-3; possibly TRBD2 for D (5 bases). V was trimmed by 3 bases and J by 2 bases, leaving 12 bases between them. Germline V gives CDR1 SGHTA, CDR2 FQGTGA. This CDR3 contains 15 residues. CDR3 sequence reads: CASSFLDGNTDTQYF. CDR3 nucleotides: TGTGCCAGCAGCTTTCTGGACGGGAACACAGATACGCAGTATTTT.

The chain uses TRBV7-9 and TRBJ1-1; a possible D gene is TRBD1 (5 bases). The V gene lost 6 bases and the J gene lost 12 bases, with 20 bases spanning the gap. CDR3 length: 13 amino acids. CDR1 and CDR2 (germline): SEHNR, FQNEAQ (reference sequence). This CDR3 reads CASSSQGISNTFF. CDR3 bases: TGTGCCAGCAGTTCGCAGGGCATTTCGAATACTTTCTTT. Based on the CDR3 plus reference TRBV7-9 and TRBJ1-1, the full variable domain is DTGVSQNPRHKITKRGQNVTFRCDPISEHNRLYWYRQTLGQGPEFLTYFQNEAQLEKSRLLSDRFSAERPKGSFSTLEIQRTEQGDSAMYLCASSSQGISNTFFGQGTRLTVV.

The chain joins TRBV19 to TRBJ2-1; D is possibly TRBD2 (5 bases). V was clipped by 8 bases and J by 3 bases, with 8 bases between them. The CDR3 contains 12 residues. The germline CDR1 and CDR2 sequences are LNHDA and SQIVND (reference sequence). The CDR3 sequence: CASSEVYNEQFF. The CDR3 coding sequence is TGTGCCAGTTCGGAGGTCTACAATGAGCAGTTCTTC.

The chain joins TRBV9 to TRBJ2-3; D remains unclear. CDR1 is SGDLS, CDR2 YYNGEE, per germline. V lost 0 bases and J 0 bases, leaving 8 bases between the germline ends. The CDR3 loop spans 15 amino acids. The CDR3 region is CASSVGVKSTDTQYF. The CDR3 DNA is TGTGCCAGCAGCGTAGGTGTGAAGAGCACAGATACGCAGTATTTT. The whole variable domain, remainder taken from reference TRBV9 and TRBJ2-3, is DSGVTQTPKHLITATGQRVTLRCSPRSGDLSVYWYQQSLDQGLQFLIQYYNGEERAKGNILERFSAQQFPDLHSELNLSSLELGDSALYFCASSVGVKSTDTQYFGPGTRLTVL.

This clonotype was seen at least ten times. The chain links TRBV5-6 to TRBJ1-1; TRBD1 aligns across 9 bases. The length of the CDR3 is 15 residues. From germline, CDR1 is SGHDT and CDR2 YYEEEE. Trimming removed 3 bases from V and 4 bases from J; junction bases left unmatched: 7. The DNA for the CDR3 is TGTGCCAGCAGCTGGGGGGACAGGGTGACCACTGAAGCTTTCTTT. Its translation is CASSWGDRVTTEAFF.

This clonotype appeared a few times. Here the CDR3 DNA reads TGTGCCAGCAGCCCGTTGACTTCGGGCTATGGCTACACCTTC. This sequence encodes CASSPLTSGYGYTF. V gene TRBV14 combines with J gene TRBJ1-2; D not resolved. The V and J ends lost 4 bases and 4 bases respectively, with 13 bases between them. Germline loops: CDR1 SGHDN, CDR2 FVKESK. CDR3 size: 14 residues.